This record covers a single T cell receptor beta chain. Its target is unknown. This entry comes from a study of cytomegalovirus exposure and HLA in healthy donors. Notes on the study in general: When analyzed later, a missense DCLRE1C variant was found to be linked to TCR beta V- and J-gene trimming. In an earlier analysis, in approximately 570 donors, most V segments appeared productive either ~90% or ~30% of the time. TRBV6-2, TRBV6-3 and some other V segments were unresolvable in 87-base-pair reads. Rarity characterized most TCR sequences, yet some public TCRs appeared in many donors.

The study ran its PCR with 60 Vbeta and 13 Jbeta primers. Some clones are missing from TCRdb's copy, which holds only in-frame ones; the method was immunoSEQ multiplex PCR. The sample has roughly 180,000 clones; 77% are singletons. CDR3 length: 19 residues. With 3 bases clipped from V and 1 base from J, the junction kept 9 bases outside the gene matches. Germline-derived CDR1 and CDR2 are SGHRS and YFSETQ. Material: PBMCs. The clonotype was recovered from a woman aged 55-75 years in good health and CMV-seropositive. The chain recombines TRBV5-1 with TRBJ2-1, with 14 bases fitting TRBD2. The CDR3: CASSYRLAGGPSSYNEQFF. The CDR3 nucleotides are TGCGCCAGCAGCTATCGACTAGCGGGAGGGCCTTCTTCCTACAATGAGCAGTTCTTC.